This entry lists 26 T cell receptor beta chains sequenced from one sample in a study of T cell responses to AZD1222 COVID-19 vaccine. Repertoires were generated with immunoSEQ multiplex PCR, while TCRdb's copy carries only in-frame clones and drops some. The sample records roughly 140,000 clones, around nine tenths being singletons. The sequencing here drew on peripheral blood, taken on day 0 of AZD1222 vaccination. These receptors were collected from an adult in good health.

The sample holds a few counts of this clone. The genes are TRBV5-5 and TRBJ2-7; D is uncertain. Trimming cost V 5 bases and J 0 bases, with 15 bases left between them. The CDR3 covers 15 residues. The V gene's germline CDR1 is SGHKS and CDR2 YYEKEE (reference sequence). This CDR3 reads CASSVLGVSSYEQYF. DNA of the CDR3: TGTGCCAGCAGTGTTCTGGGCGTCAGCTCCTACGAGCAGTACTTC.

This chain connects TRBV28 to TRBJ1-4, with 8 bases lining up with TRBD1. Losses at the gene ends were 5 bases for V and 7 bases for J; bases not matched to a gene: 12. Germline V gene data show CDR1 as MDHEN and CDR2 as SYDVKM. The CDR3 runs to 16 residues. The CDR3 sequence: CASSLPTGAHTEKLFF. The CDR3 DNA is TGTGCCAGCAGTCTCCCGACAGGGGCTCACACTGAAAAACTGTTTTTT.

The CDR3 DNA sequence: TGTGCCAGCAGCTGGACTCCAACCCGCCACAATGAGCAGTTCTTC. Amino acids: CASSWTPTRHNEQFF. This chain joins TRBV6-8 and TRBJ2-1, with D perhaps TRBD2 (5 bases). This CDR3 has 15 residues. Germline loops: CDR1 MNHGY, CDR2 SAAAGT. V dropped 6 bases and J dropped 5 bases, with 17 bases sitting between them.

V usage is TRBV28 and J usage is TRBJ2-1; 10 bases fit TRBD1. Per germline, CDR1 MDHEN and CDR2 SYDVKM. The CDR3 covers 15 residues. Losses at the gene ends were 7 bases for V and 5 bases for J; bases not matched to a gene: 8. The CDR3 coding sequence is TGTGCCAGCAAATTAGGGGACAGGGGCAACAATGAGCAGTTCTTC. Translated: CASKLGDRGNNEQFF.

The DNA for the CDR3 is TGTGCCAGCAGTGACCGGGGTGGGCAGTACTTC. Protein product: CASSDRGGQYF. The genes are TRBV28 and TRBJ2-7, with a possible D match to TRBD2 (5 bases). CDR1 is MDHEN, CDR2 SYDVKM, per germline. The CDR3 has 11 amino acids. Trimming stripped 5 bases from V and 9 bases from J, with 11 bases between.

The chain links TRBV3-1 (or the pseudogene TRBV3-2) to TRBJ2-7; D is perhaps TRBD1 (5 bases). The germline CDR1 and CDR2 sequences are LGHDT and YNNKEL (reference sequence). The CDR3 sequence is 12 residues long. Between the trimmed V and J ends, which lost 1 base and 5 bases, there was a span of 6 bases. The CDR3 reads CASSQVGDEQYF. Here the CDR3 DNA reads TGTGCCAGCAGCCAAGTAGGGGACGAGCAGTACTTC.

The chain employs TRBV4-3 and TRBJ2-1, with 7 bases aligning to TRBD2. The ends lost 1 base at V and 4 bases at J; junction bases unmatched: 7. CDR3 length equals 16 residues. In germline, CDR1 is LGHNA, CDR2 YSLEER. CDR3 in DNA: TGCGCCAGCAGCCAAGGGACGGGAGGTTATTACAATGAGCAGTTCTTC. Translation gives CASSQGTGGYYNEQFF.

A single count supports this clone. CDR3 sequence (DNA): TGTGCCAGCAGTTTTTACACCGGGGAGCTGTTTTTT. This encodes CASSFYTGELFF. The J gene is TRBJ2-2, the V gene TRBV12-3 or TRBV12-4; D remains ambiguous. This CDR3 is built from 12 residues. Between the trimmed V and J ends, which lost 3 bases and 3 bases, there was a span of 2 bases.

The chain's CDR3 is CASSTRGLVANYNEQFF. The CDR3 DNA sequence: TGTGCCAGCAGCACCCGGGGTCTCGTAGCGAATTACAATGAGCAGTTCTTC. The rearrangement joins TRBV7-2 to TRBJ2-1; a possible D gene is TRBD2 (5 bases). The germline V gene encodes CDR1 SGHTA and CDR2 FQGNSA. There are 17 residues in the CDR3. V lost 5 bases to trimming and J lost 4 bases, with 21 bases between them.

V gene TRBV20-1 combines with J gene TRBJ1-2; 7 bases are a match to TRBD1. This CDR3 is 11 amino acids long. The junction had 3 bases not matched to a gene; V was cut back by 6 bases and J by 5 bases. CDR1 and CDR2 from the germline V gene are DFQATT and SNEGSKA (reference sequence). CDR3 residues: CSAATGYGYTF. In DNA form, the CDR3 reads TGCAGTGCCGCGACAGGGTATGGCTACACCTTC.

V is TRBV28 and J is TRBJ1-2; D uncertain. Trimming cost V 5 bases and J 2 bases, with 21 bases left between them. The germline gives CDR1 MDHEN, CDR2 SYDVKM. This CDR3 spans 17 amino acids. The CDR3 protein is CASSLKSPDGSNYGYTF. The CDR3 DNA sequence: TGTGCCAGCAGTCTAAAGTCCCCGGACGGTTCCAACTATGGCTACACCTTC.

The rearrangement joins TRBV7-2 to TRBJ2-7; D gene ambiguous. Germline V gene lookup returns CDR1 SGHTA and CDR2 FQGNSA. CDR3 length equals 14 residues. Trimming shortened V by 1 base and J by 2 bases, and 9 bases separated the two germline ends. The CDR3, as DNA: TGTGCCAGCAGCTTAGAGTCGGCTACCTACGAGCAGTACTTC. Translation gives CASSLESATYEQYF.

The chain combines TRBV19 with TRBJ1-3; D not certain. The CDR3 is made up of 14 amino acids. The germline V gene encodes CDR1 LNHDA and CDR2 SQIVND (reference sequence). V dropped 10 bases and J dropped 2 bases, with 15 bases sitting between them. The CDR3 region is CATLQTGTGNTIYF. For the CDR3, the DNA is TGTGCCACCCTACAAACGGGGACTGGAAACACCATATATTTT.

This chain connects TRBV15 to TRBJ1-5; D is undetermined. This CDR3 has 11 residues. V lost 5 bases and J 7 bases, leaving 6 bases between the germline ends. Germline values: CDR1 LNHNV, CDR2 YYDKDF (reference sequence). CDR3 in DNA: TGTGCCACCAGCGGGAGACAGCCCCAGCATTTT. It is translated as CATSGRQPQHF. Together with reference TRBV15 and TRBJ1-5, the CDR3 gives the full variable domain: DAMVIQNPRYQVTQFGKPVTLSCSQTLNHNVMYWYQQKSSQAPKLLFHYYDKDFNNEADTPDNFQSRRPNTSFCFLDIRSPGLGDTAMYLCATSGRQPQHFGDGTRLSIL.

The chain uses TRBV9 and TRBJ2-2; D perhaps matches TRBD2 (5 bases). The CDR3 spans 16 residues. CDR1 is SGDLS and CDR2 is YYNGEE in the germline V gene. Trimming pared 0 bases from V and 7 bases from J, leaving 16 bases between. The CDR3 loop is CASSVEPGVEGGELFF. The DNA for the CDR3 is TGTGCCAGCAGCGTAGAACCCGGGGTCGAAGGCGGGGAGCTGTTTTTT.

This chain joins TRBV19 and TRBJ2-1; 11 bases line up with TRBD2. The CDR3 consists of 15 residues. Trimming at V came to 6 bases and at J to 8 bases, leaving 9 bases not matched to a gene. Germline CDR1 LNHDA, CDR2 SQIVND (reference sequence). DNA for the CDR3: TGTGCCAGTAGCCGGACTAGCGGGTCTTTGGATGAGCAGTTCTTC. Translated: CASSRTSGSLDEQFF.

The chain employs TRBV19 and TRBJ2-7, with 7 bases identical to TRBD1. Germline assignment: CDR1 LNHDA and CDR2 SQIVND (reference sequence). This CDR3 is 14 amino acids long. J was trimmed by 2 bases and V by 5 bases; bases with no gene match: 6. CDR3 region: CASSASGTAYEQYF. CDR3 coding DNA: TGTGCCAGTAGTGCTTCCGGGACAGCCTACGAGCAGTACTTC.

The chain employs TRBV15 and TRBJ2-5; TRBD2 matches 9 bases. The CDR3 spans 16 residues. CDR1 is LNHNV and CDR2 is YYDKDF in the germline V gene (reference sequence). V lost 0 bases, J lost 3 bases, and 5 bases stayed unmatched. The CDR3 DNA is TGTGCCACCAGCAGAGAGTGGGCTAGCGGGAAAGAGACCCAGTACTTC. This translates into CATSREWASGKETQYF.

The chain links TRBV7-2 to TRBJ2-7, with 9 bases identical to TRBD1. Germline assignment: CDR1 SGHTA and CDR2 FQGNSA. Trimming cost V 4 bases and J 3 bases; bases outside gene matches: 7. The CDR3 is made up of 15 amino acids. The CDR3 DNA reads as TGTGCCAGCAGCTCAACCGGGACAGGGCTCTACGAGCAGTACTTC. Translation: CASSSTGTGLYEQYF.

The V gene is TRBV24-1, the J gene TRBJ2-3, with D possibly matching TRBD2 (6 bases). Trimming removed 2 bases at V and 3 bases at J, with 8 bases between. There are 14 residues in the CDR3. Germline CDR1 KGHDR, CDR2 SFDVKD. The CDR3 loop reads CATSDYGGTDTQYF. CDR3 DNA sequence: TGTGCCACCAGTGATTACGGGGGTACAGATACGCAGTATTTT.

The rearrangement links TRBV27 to TRBJ2-4, with D unresolved. The CDR3 is 13 residues long. The germline gives CDR1 MNHEY, CDR2 SMNVEV (reference sequence). V lost 6 bases and J 9 bases, leaving 15 bases between the germline ends. The CDR3 loop reads CASSLGMSSIQYF. The CDR3 DNA reads TGTGCCAGCAGCCTAGGGATGTCGAGCATTCAGTACTTC.

The chain combines TRBV20-1 with TRBJ2-3; tentatively, D is TRBD1 or TRBD2 (5 bases each). The CDR3 is 11 amino acids. Germline V gene sequence: CDR1 DFQATT, CDR2 SNEGSKA (reference sequence). V shed 5 bases and J shed 8 bases, with 11 bases lying between them. Here the CDR3 reads CSAGTAGTQYF. CDR3 DNA: TGCAGTGCTGGGACGGCGGGTACGCAGTATTTT.

The CDR3 sequence is CASSSGHRGYTF. CDR3 coding DNA: TGTGCCAGCAGCTCAGGGCATCGAGGCTACACCTTC. The chain employs TRBV28 and TRBJ1-2; D perhaps matches TRBD1 (5 bases). Germline CDR1 reads MDHEN; CDR2 reads SYDVKM. The CDR3 contains 12 residues. Trimming took off 6 bases at V and 8 bases at J, with 13 bases between the two ends.

The rearrangement uses TRBV7-2 and TRBJ2-1; D perhaps matches TRBD1 (5 bases). V was pared by 5 bases and J by 4 bases, with 18 bases between. CDR1 SGHTA and CDR2 FQGNSA come from the germline V gene. There are 16 residues in the CDR3. The CDR3, as DNA: TGTGCCAGCAGCACCCAGGGATTTACGACTTACAATGAGCAGTTCTTC. Amino acid sequence: CASSTQGFTTYNEQFF. Filled out from reference TRBV7-2 and TRBJ2-1, the complete variable domain reads GAGVSQSPSNKVTEKGKDVELRCDPISGHTALYWYRQSLGQGLEFLIYFQGNSAPDKSGLPSDRFSAERTGGSVSTLTIQRTQQEDSAVYLCASSTQGFTTYNEQFFGPGTRLTVL.

About this clone itself: The same CDR3 arises from other DNA sequences in this sample as well. The rearrangement uses TRBV5-6 and TRBJ1-4; no clear D gene. Trimming removed 0 bases from V and 0 bases from J, with 3 bases in between. The germline V gene encodes CDR1 SGHDT and CDR2 YYEEEE. This CDR3 has 14 amino acids. CDR3 sequence (DNA): TGTGCCAGCAGCTTGGTGGCAACTAATGAAAAACTGTTTTTT. It encodes CASSLVATNEKLFF.

V and J are TRBV7-9 and TRBJ1-4; 10 nucleotides line up with TRBD1. Trimming took 2 bases from V and 2 from J; bases not matched to a gene: 8. This CDR3 comprises 18 residues. Per germline, CDR1 SEHNR and CDR2 FQNEAQ (reference sequence). The CDR3: CASSLPTGGSGTNEKLFF. The CDR3 DNA follows: TGTGCCAGCAGCTTACCGACAGGGGGCTCGGGGACTAATGAAAAACTGTTTTTT.